These T cell receptor beta chains were read from a single sample in a study of T cell responses to AZD1222 COVID-19 vaccine. Produced via immunoSEQ multiplex PCR; TCRdb's table is partial and in-frame only. The sample has 150,000 to 180,000 clones, 80% to 90% seen once. The sample was peripheral blood, taken 28 days after the second AZD1222 dose. The receptors come from an adult who received the AZD1222 COVID-19 vaccine. The CDR3 runs from the conserved cysteine through the conserved F or W. Fields, in order: V gene, J gene, clone size, D gene, CDR3 protein, CDR3 DNA. A D gene is named only where the DNA matches it firmly. Size is omitted from some rows. Given values are once, few, many or a class for expanded clones.

TRBV19	TRBJ1-5	.	TRBD1	CASFGGGYQPQHF	TGTGCCAGCTTCGGAGGGGGCTATCAGCCCCAGCATTTT
TRBV4-3	TRBJ2-1	.	TRBD2	CASSQDQGLAGGNEQFF	TGCGCCAGCAGCCAAGATCAGGGACTAGCGGGGGGCAATGAGCAGTTCTTC
TRBV28	TRBJ2-7	.	TRBD2	CASSPDSTSGRAYEQYF	TGTGCCAGCAGTCCCGACTCCACTAGCGGGAGAGCATACGAGCAGTACTTC
TRBV6-2/TRBV6-3	TRBJ1-1	.	.	CASSYGGKNTEAFF	TGTGCCAGCAGTTACGGAGGCAAGAACACTGAAGCTTTCTTT
TRBV20-1	TRBJ2-7	.	.	CSALQGNEQYF	TGCAGTGCTTTACAGGGAAACGAGCAGTACTTC
TRBV19	TRBJ2-1	.	.	CASSFRGQNYNEQFF	TGTGCCAGTAGTTTCCGGGGCCAAAACTACAATGAGCAGTTCTTC
TRBV9	TRBJ2-1	.	.	CASSVGVFF	TGTGCCAGCAGCGTAGGAGTGTTCTTC
TRBV24-1	TRBJ2-5	once	.	CATSDFSRGGETQYF	TGTGCCACCAGTGATTTTAGCAGGGGAGGGGAGACCCAGTACTTC
TRBV3-1/TRBV3-2	TRBJ2-7	.	.	CASSQLKQLAYEQYF	TGTGCCAGCAGCCAATTAAAACAGCTAGCCTACGAGCAGTACTTC
TRBV3-1/TRBV3-2	TRBJ2-4	.	.	CASSHRGGIDKNIQYF	TGTGCCAGCAGCCATAGGGGGGGTATTGACAAAAACATTCAGTACTTC
TRBV19	TRBJ2-3	.	TRBD2	CASQPGAGGTDTQYF	TGTGCCAGCCAACCGGGGGCGGGAGGAACAGATACGCAGTATTTT
TRBV5-1	TRBJ2-1	.	TRBD2	CASSVGSLAGGHYNEQFF	TGCGCCAGCAGCGTGGGCTCTCTAGCGGGAGGGCACTACAATGAGCAGTTCTTC
TRBV24-1	TRBJ2-1	.	TRBD2	CATETSGRSYNEQFF	TGTGCCACCGAGACTAGCGGGAGATCCTACAATGAGCAGTTCTTC
TRBV6-5	TRBJ2-1	few	.	CASKGGSSRNEQFF	TGTGCCAGCAAGGGGGGGAGTAGCCGGAATGAGCAGTTCTTC
TRBV28	TRBJ1-2	.	TRBD1	CASSLGQGQVYGYTF	TGTGCCAGCAGTTTGGGACAGGGTCAGGTCTATGGCTACACCTTC
TRBV6-5	TRBJ1-5	.	.	CASKDSLNQPQHF	TGTGCCAGCAAGGACAGCCTCAATCAGCCCCAGCATTTT
TRBV27	TRBJ1-1	.	TRBD1	CASSLSETGGTEAFF	TGTGCCAGCAGTTTATCAGAGACAGGGGGCACTGAAGCTTTCTTT
TRBV15	TRBJ2-5	.	.	CATSSRGRGEETQYF	TGTGCCACCAGCAGCCGGGGCCGAGGGGAAGAGACCCAGTACTTC
TRBV10-3	TRBJ1-5	.	TRBD1	CAISESGQGPVGQPQHF	TGTGCCATCAGTGAGTCGGGACAGGGACCCGTAGGTCAGCCCCAGCATTTT
TRBV9	TRBJ2-1	.	.	CASSVGVPDEQFF	TGTGCCAGCAGCGTCGGGGTGCCGGATGAGCAGTTCTTC
TRBV28	TRBJ1-1	few	.	CASRDTQNTEAFF	TGTGCCAGCAGGGACACACAGAACACTGAAGCTTTCTTT
TRBV7-3	TRBJ1-2	few	TRBD1	CASSLAPPGQGGGYTF	TGTGCCAGCAGCTTAGCGCCACCGGGACAGGGTGGAGGCTACACCTTC
TRBV5-1	TRBJ2-2	.	.	CASRVGGGETGELFF	TGCGCCAGCAGGGTCGGAGGAGGGGAAACCGGGGAGCTGTTTTTT
TRBV11-2	TRBJ1-4	.	.	CASSSQPATNEKLFF	TGTGCCAGCAGCTCCCAGCCTGCAACTAATGAAAAACTGTTTTTT
TRBV7-9	TRBJ1-1	.	.	CASSLARGDTEAFF	TGTGCCAGCAGCTTAGCCAGGGGTGACACTGAAGCTTTCTTT
TRBV9	TRBJ2-2	.	.	CASSVGASDGGGELFF	TGTGCCAGCAGCGTAGGAGCCTCCGATGGGGGCGGGGAGCTGTTTTTT
TRBV25-1	TRBJ2-2	.	TRBD1	CASNQQGRSGELFF	TGTGCCAGCAACCAACAGGGGCGGAGCGGGGAGCTGTTTTTT
TRBV3-1/TRBV3-2	TRBJ1-2	.	.	CASSQGRGSYGYTF	TGTGCCAGCAGCCAAGGCAGGGGATCATATGGCTACACCTTC
TRBV5-4	TRBJ2-1	.	.	CASSYATSSYNEQFF	TGTGCCAGCAGTTATGCGACTAGCTCCTACAATGAGCAGTTCTTC